The rows below give T cell receptor beta chains drawn from one sample of a study of blood T cell repertoires in COVID-19. The method was immunoSEQ multiplex PCR; TCRdb's version includes in-frame clones alone and lacks a portion of them. This table holds 490,000 or so clones, more than 75% found once. Sequencing was performed on PBMCs or T cells enriched from blood (not recorded which). These receptors were taken from a woman between 40 and 55 years old who had recovered from COVID-19. The CDR3 runs from the conserved cysteine through the conserved F or W. A D gene is named only where the DNA matches it firmly. Rows give clone size only sometimes, using once, few, many, or a class for an expanded clone.

clone_size j_call d_call v_call cdr3_aa cdr3_nt
- TRBJ2-7 TRBD1 TRBV5-1 CASSPGGQGASSSYEQYF TGCGCCAGCAGCCCGGGCGGACAGGGGGCTTCAAGCTCCTACGAGCAGTACTTC
- TRBJ2-2 TRBD2 TRBV7-9 CASNPSGSNAGELFF TGTGCCAGCAATCCTAGCGGGAGTAACGCCGGGGAGCTGTTTTTT
- TRBJ2-1 - TRBV11-2 CASSFGQSWNEQFF TGTGCCAGCAGCTTTGGACAGTCTTGGAATGAGCAGTTCTTC
- TRBJ2-2 TRBD2 TRBV14 CASSRRRGLAGVFNTGELFF TGTGCCAGCAGCAGAAGAAGGGGACTTGCGGGAGTGTTTAACACCGGGGAGCTGTTTTTT
- TRBJ1-1 - TRBV4-3 CASSQVPDSNTEAFF TGCGCCAGCAGCCAAGTTCCGGACTCCAACACTGAAGCTTTCTTT
- TRBJ2-1 - TRBV6-5 CASVKVAASYNEQFF TGTGCCAGCGTCAAGGTAGCGGCCTCCTACAATGAGCAGTTCTTC
few TRBJ1-1 - TRBV29-1 CSGYRYNTEAFF TGCAGCGGCTACCGATACAACACTGAAGCTTTCTTT
- TRBJ1-2 TRBD1 TRBV29-1 CSVGDRSSYGYTF TGCAGCGTTGGGGACAGGTCATCATATGGCTACACCTTC
- TRBJ2-3 TRBD1 TRBV7-9 CASSNDRGLGDTQYF TGTGCCAGCAGCAATGACAGGGGGCTTGGAGATACGCAGTATTTT
- TRBJ2-7 - TRBV10-2 CASSEGQGQREQYF TGCGCCAGCAGTGAGGGGCAGGGGCAACGCGAGCAGTACTTC
few TRBJ2-7 TRBD1 TRBV7-9 CASREDRGYVEQYF TGTGCCAGCAGAGAAGACAGGGGTTACGTCGAGCAGTACTTC
few TRBJ1-1 - TRBV11-3 CASSRERGTEAFF TGTGCCAGCAGCCGGGAACGGGGCACTGAAGCTTTCTTT
- TRBJ1-1 - TRBV19 CASSIYFGGLNTEAFF TGTGCCAGTAGTATATATTTTGGGGGGTTGAACACTGAAGCTTTCTTT
few TRBJ1-1 - TRBV20-1 CSARDRTEAFF TGCAGTGCTAGAGATAGAACTGAAGCTTTCTTT
- TRBJ1-2 TRBD1 TRBV27 CASSLSSGTDTNYGYTF TGTGCCAGCAGTTTATCGTCCGGGACAGATACTAACTATGGCTACACCTTC
- TRBJ1-1 - TRBV28 CASKLAGDTEAFF TGTGCCAGCAAACTGGCAGGGGACACTGAAGCTTTCTTT
- TRBJ2-7 - TRBV12-3/TRBV12-4 CASLRDSYEQYF TGTGCCAGCCTGCGGGACTCCTACGAGCAGTACTTC
few TRBJ1-3 - TRBV3-1/TRBV3-2 CASSSTGVGNTIYF TGTGCCAGCAGCTCCACGGGGGTCGGAAACACCATATATTTT
- TRBJ2-2 - TRBV6-2/TRBV6-3 CASSYVQFGHGELFF TGTGCCAGCAGTTACGTCCAGTTTGGACACGGGGAGCTGTTTTTT
- TRBJ2-7 TRBD1 TRBV6-5 CASTPGQGIYEQYF TGTGCCAGCACCCCGGGACAGGGCATCTACGAGCAGTACTTC
- TRBJ2-5 TRBD1 TRBV3-1/TRBV3-2 CASSQWTGWETQYF TGTGCCAGCAGCCAGTGGACAGGGTGGGAGACCCAGTACTTC
- TRBJ1-1 - TRBV5-1 CASSLGTSPGTEAFF TGCGCCAGCAGCTTGGGCACGTCCCCGGGGACTGAAGCTTTCTTT
- TRBJ1-6 - TRBV11-2 CASSPERVSPLHF TGTGCCAGCAGCCCAGAGCGGGTCTCACCCCTCCACTTT
- TRBJ1-5 - TRBV6-5 CASSRFPGLSQHF TGTGCCAGCAGTAGGTTCCCGGGGTTGTCCCAGCATTTT
- TRBJ1-1 TRBD1 TRBV5-1 CASSLLQGGRPEAFF TGCGCCAGCAGCCTCCTACAGGGGGGACGACCAGAAGCTTTCTTT
- TRBJ1-1 TRBD1 TRBV7-9 CASSLGTANTEAFF TGTGCCAGCAGCTTGGGGACAGCGAACACTGAAGCTTTCTTT
- TRBJ1-3 - TRBV5-1 CASSLGDDRTRNTIYF TGCGCCAGCAGCTTGGGGGATGACAGGACCCGGAACACCATATATTTT
- TRBJ1-1 - TRBV19 CASSADRNTEAFF TGTGCCAGTAGTGCAGACAGGAACACTGAAGCTTTCTTT
- TRBJ2-3 TRBD2 TRBV24-1 CATPGTSGGRADTQYF TGTGCCACCCCGGGGACTAGCGGCGGGCGCGCAGATACGCAGTATTTT
- TRBJ1-1 - TRBV6-2/TRBV6-3 CASSPFGGWGNTEAFF TGTGCCAGCAGCCCTTTTGGAGGTTGGGGAAACACTGAAGCTTTCTTT
- TRBJ1-2 TRBD1 TRBV12-3/TRBV12-4 CASSLQGASGYTF TGTGCCAGCAGTTTACAGGGGGCGAGTGGCTACACCTTC
few TRBJ1-6 TRBD1 TRBV5-1 CASSFGQGDSPLHF TGCGCCAGCAGCTTTGGACAGGGGGATTCACCCCTCCACTTT
once TRBJ2-7 TRBD2 TRBV4-1 CASSQDPSGNSYEQYF TGCGCCAGCAGCCAAGATCCTAGCGGGAACTCCTACGAGCAGTACTTC